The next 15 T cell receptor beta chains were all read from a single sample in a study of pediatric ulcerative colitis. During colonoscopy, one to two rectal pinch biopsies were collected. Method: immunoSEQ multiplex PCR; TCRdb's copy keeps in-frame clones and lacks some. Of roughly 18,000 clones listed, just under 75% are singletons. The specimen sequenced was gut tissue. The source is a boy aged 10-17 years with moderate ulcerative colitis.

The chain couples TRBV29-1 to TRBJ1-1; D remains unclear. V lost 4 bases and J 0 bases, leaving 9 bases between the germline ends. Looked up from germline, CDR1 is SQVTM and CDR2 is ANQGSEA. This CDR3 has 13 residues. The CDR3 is CSVVHSMNTEAFF. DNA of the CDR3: TGCAGCGTTGTACACAGCATGAACACTGAAGCTTTCTTT.

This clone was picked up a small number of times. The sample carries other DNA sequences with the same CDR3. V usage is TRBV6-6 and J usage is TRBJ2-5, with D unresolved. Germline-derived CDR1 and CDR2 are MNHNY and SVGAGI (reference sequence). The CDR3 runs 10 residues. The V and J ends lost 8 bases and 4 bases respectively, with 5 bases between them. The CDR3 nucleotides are TGTGCCAGCGGTTTAGAGACCCAGTACTTC. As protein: CASGLETQYF.

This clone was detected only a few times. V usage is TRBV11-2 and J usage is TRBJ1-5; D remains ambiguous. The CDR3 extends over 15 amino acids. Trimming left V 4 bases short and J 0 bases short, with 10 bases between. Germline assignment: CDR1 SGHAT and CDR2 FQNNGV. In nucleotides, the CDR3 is TGTGCCAGCAGCTCGGACCATCATAGCAATCAGCCCCAGCATTTT. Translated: CASSSDHHSNQPQHF.

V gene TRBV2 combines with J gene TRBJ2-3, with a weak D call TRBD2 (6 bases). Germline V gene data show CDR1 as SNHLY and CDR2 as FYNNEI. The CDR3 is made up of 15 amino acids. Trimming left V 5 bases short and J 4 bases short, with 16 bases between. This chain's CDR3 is CASSHGGVSADTQYF. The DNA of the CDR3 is TGTGCCAGCAGTCACGGGGGAGTCTCGGCAGATACGCAGTATTTT.

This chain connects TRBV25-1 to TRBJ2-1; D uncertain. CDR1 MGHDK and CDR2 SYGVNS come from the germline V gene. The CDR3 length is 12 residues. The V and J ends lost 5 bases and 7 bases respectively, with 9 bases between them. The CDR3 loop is CASSWVKNEQFF. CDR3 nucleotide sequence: TGTGCCAGCAGTTGGGTAAAAAATGAGCAGTTCTTC.

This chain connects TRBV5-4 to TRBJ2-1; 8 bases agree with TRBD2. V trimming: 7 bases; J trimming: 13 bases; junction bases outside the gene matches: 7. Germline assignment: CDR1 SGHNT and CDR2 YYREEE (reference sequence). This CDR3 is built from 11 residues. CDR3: CASGAGARQFF. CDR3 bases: TGTGCCAGCGGAGCGGGGGCCCGCCAGTTCTTC.

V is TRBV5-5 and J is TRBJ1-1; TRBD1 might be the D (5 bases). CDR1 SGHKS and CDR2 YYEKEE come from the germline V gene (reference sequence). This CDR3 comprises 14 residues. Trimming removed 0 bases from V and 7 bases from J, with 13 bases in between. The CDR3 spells CASSLEDDSFEAFF. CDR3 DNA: TGTGCCAGCAGCTTGGAAGACGACAGTTTTGAAGCTTTCTTT.

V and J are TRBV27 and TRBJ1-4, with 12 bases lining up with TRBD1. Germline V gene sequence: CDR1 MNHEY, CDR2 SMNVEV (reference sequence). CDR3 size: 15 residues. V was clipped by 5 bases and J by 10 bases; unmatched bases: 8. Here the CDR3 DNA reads TGTGCCAGCAGTGTCTCCGGGACAGGGGGCGGAAAACTGTTTTTT. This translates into CASSVSGTGGGKLFF.

CDR3 loop: CASWYGGNPYEQYF. CDR3 nucleotides: TGCGCCAGCTGGTACGGGGGAAACCCTTACGAGCAGTACTTC. The gene calls are TRBV10-2 and TRBJ2-7; a weak D match, TRBD2 (6 bases). Germline V gene data show CDR1 as WSHSY and CDR2 as SAAADI. CDR3 length equals 14 residues. Trimming shortened V by 8 bases and J by 4 bases, and 18 bases separated the two germline ends.

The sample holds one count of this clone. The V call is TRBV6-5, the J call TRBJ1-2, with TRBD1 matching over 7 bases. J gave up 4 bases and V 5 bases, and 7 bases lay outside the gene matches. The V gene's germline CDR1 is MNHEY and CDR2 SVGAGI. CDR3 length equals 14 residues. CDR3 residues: CASSRTGGVYGYTF. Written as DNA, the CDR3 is TGTGCCAGCAGTAGGACAGGAGGTGTCTATGGCTACACCTTC.

CDR3 protein: CASSTLGQGARYEQFF. The CDR3 nucleotides read TGTGCCAGTAGCACCCTTGGACAGGGGGCAAGGTATGAGCAGTTCTTC. The chain is built from TRBV19 and TRBJ2-1; 11 bases are shared with TRBD1. CDR1 LNHDA and CDR2 SQIVND come from the germline V gene (reference sequence). The CDR3 totals 16 residues. The J segment lost 8 bases and the V segment lost 6 bases, leaving 12 bases of the junction unmatched.

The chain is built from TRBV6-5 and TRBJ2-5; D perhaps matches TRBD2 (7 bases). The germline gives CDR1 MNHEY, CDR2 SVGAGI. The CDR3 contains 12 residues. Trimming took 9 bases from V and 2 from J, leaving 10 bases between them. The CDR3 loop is CASRGGQETQYF. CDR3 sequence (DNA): TGTGCCAGTAGGGGGGGACAAGAGACCCAGTACTTC.

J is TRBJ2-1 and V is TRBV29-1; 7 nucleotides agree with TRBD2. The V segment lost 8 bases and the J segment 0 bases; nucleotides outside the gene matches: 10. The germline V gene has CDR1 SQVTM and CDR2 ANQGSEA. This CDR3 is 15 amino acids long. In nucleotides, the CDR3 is TGCAGCATGAATAGCGGGCAAAGCTCCTACAATGAGCAGTTCTTC. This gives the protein CSMNSGQSSYNEQFF.

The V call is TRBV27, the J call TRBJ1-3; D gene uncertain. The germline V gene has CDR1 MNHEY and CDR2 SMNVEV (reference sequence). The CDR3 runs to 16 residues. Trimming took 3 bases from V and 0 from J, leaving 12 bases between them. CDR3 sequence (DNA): TGTGCCAGCAGTTTGACCCCCGTCGCCTCTGGAAACACCATATATTTT. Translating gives CASSLTPVASGNTIYF.

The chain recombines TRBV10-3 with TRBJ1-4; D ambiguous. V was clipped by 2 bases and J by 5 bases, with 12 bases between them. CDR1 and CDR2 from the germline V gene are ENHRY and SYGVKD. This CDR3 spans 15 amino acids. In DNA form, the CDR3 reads TGTGCCATCAGTGAGCCCGGCCTTGGAAATGAAAAACTGTTTTTT. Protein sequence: CAISEPGLGNEKLFF.